One and the same sample provided the 29 T cell receptor beta chains below, sequenced in a study of blood T cell repertoires in COVID-19. TCRdb keeps only in-frame clones here, not all; method: immunoSEQ multiplex PCR. The sample carries around 170,000 clones, around 75% recorded once. Sequenced material: peripheral blood. Receptor source: a woman aged 80 or over with acute or convalescent COVID-19.

The V call is TRBV19, the J call TRBJ2-7, with TRBD1 matching over 11 bases. The CDR3 is 17 residues long. In germline, CDR1 is LNHDA, CDR2 SQIVND (reference sequence). V lost 5 bases and J lost 0; bases outside the gene matches: 9. This chain's CDR3 is CASSPRTGGLNSYEQYF. CDR3 DNA: TGTGCCAGTAGTCCTAGGACAGGGGGCCTTAACTCCTACGAGCAGTACTTC.

This chain connects TRBV7-9 to TRBJ1-1; D is ambiguous. V was shortened by 2 bases and J by 4 bases, with 11 bases between the two germline ends. The CDR3 loop spans 14 amino acids. Germline V gives CDR1 SEHNR, CDR2 FQNEAQ (reference sequence). CDR3 amino acids: CASSLFGEGTEAFF. As DNA, the CDR3 is TGTGCCAGCAGCTTATTTGGCGAGGGCACTGAAGCTTTCTTT.

The V and J genes are TRBV4-1 and TRBJ1-1; no definite D call. The V end was cut by 1 base, the J end by 1 base, with 7 bases between. The CDR3 length is 14 residues. Germline V CDR1 and CDR2: MGHRA, YSYEKL. In nucleotides, the CDR3 is TGCGCCAGCAGCCAAGGGCCACAGAACACTGAAGCTTTCTTT. It specifies CASSQGPQNTEAFF.

This clone was seen at least ten times. CDR3 DNA sequence: TGTGCCAGCAGCTTAGGACAACGCTCCCCCTACGAGCAGTACTTC. Translating gives CASSLGQRSPYEQYF. The genes are TRBV7-9 and TRBJ2-7, with unresolved D. CDR3 length: 15 residues. CDR1 and CDR2 (germline): SEHNR, FQNEAQ (reference sequence). With 1 base removed from V and 2 bases from J, the gap between germline ends came to 12 bases.

The chain is built from TRBV27 and TRBJ1-2, with TRBD1 as a possible D gene (6 bases). The CDR3 sequence is 15 residues long. The germline V and J ends were trimmed by 7 bases and 7 bases, with 22 bases remaining between them. The germline V gene has CDR1 MNHEY and CDR2 SMNVEV (reference sequence). The CDR3, as DNA: TGTGCCAGCACGACCCTTCTCAGGGGCATGGCTGGCTACACCTTC. This sequence encodes CASTTLLRGMAGYTF.

This clone was observed a handful of times. This chain uses TRBV3-1 (or the pseudogene TRBV3-2) with TRBJ1-3; D not resolved. Trimming removed 0 bases at V and 0 bases at J, with 9 bases between. CDR1 and CDR2 (germline): LGHDT, YNNKEL (reference sequence). This CDR3 spans 16 amino acids. This CDR3 reads CASSQDFGSSGNTIYF. The CDR3 DNA sequence: TGTGCCAGCAGCCAAGATTTCGGGAGCTCTGGAAACACCATATATTTT.

The chain has TRBV19 and TRBJ1-6; 10 bases match TRBD1. From germline, CDR1 is LNHDA and CDR2 SQIVND (reference sequence). V gave up 3 bases and J gave up 8 bases; unmatched junction bases: 1. There are 14 residues in the CDR3. The CDR3 nucleotides read TGTGCCAGTAGTATGGGACAGGGGTATTCACCCCTCCACTTT. This gives the protein CASSMGQGYSPLHF.

J is TRBJ1-5 and V is TRBV19; D is possibly TRBD1 (5 bases). Deletions cut 7 bases from V and 0 bases from J, with 16 bases between. The germline V gene encodes CDR1 LNHDA and CDR2 SQIVND (reference sequence). The CDR3 has 16 residues. The CDR3 DNA sequence: TGTGCCAGTACCGGGCTTGGGACTTATAGCAATCAGCCCCAGCATTTT. It codes for CASTGLGTYSNQPQHF.

The chain uses TRBV19 and TRBJ1-3; D possibly corresponds to TRBD1 (5 bases). CDR3 length: 16 residues. V dropped 6 bases and J dropped 1 base, with 16 bases sitting between them. Germline CDR1 reads LNHDA; CDR2 reads SQIVND (reference sequence). In DNA form, the CDR3 reads TGTGCCAGTAGGACCCACCAGGGAGGTTCTGGAAACACCATATATTTT. Translating gives CASRTHQGGSGNTIYF.

The CDR3, as DNA: TGTGCCAGCAGTGAAGGTCAACAGGTGATAGGGTACGAGCAGTACTTC. It specifies CASSEGQQVIGYEQYF. V is TRBV6-1 and J is TRBJ2-7; tentatively, D is TRBD1 (5 bases). Germline V gene lookup returns CDR1 MNHNS and CDR2 SASEGT. This CDR3 is built from 16 residues. The germline V and J ends were trimmed by 1 base and 4 bases, with 17 bases remaining between them.

The chain links TRBV28 to TRBJ1-3, with TRBD1 identical over 8 bases. Germline V gene data show CDR1 as MDHEN and CDR2 as SYDVKM. V lost 1 base, J lost 7 bases, and 3 bases stayed unmatched. This CDR3 spans 14 amino acids. The CDR3 is CASSLSYRGNTIYF. The CDR3 DNA reads TGTGCCAGCAGTTTATCCTACAGGGGGAACACCATATATTTT.

The V gene is TRBV6-1, the J gene TRBJ2-3; the match to TRBD2 covers 8 bases. After removal of 3 bases from V and 6 bases from J, the junction contained 17 bases not matched to a gene. CDR3 size: 18 residues. The germline gives CDR1 MNHNS, CDR2 SASEGT. The CDR3 is CASSDLGGLAGRRDTQYF. Here the CDR3 DNA reads TGTGCCAGCAGTGACCTTGGAGGGCTAGCGGGTAGAAGGGATACGCAGTATTTT.

This chain uses TRBV15 with TRBJ2-7; a weak D match, TRBD1 (7 bases). Germline V gene data show CDR1 as LNHNV and CDR2 as YYDKDF (reference sequence). The V end was cut by 2 bases, the J end by 3 bases, with 14 bases between. The length of the CDR3 is 15 residues. The CDR3 spells CATSRTAGQSYEQYF. CDR3 nucleotides: TGTGCCACCAGCAGAACGGCGGGACAGAGCTACGAGCAGTACTTC.

This sequence joins TRBV6-5 and TRBJ1-1; a possible D gene is TRBD1 (6 bases). This CDR3 is 14 amino acids long. Germline lookup yields CDR1 MNHEY and CDR2 SVGAGI. Trimming removed 11 bases from V and 4 bases from J, with 20 bases in between. CDR3 DNA sequence: TGTGCCGGGAACAGGGATCGTAGTAGCACTGAAGCTTTCTTT. It is translated as CAGNRDRSSTEAFF.

The CDR3 nucleotides are TGTGCCAGCAGTTCCCTCAGGGGCCCAAATTGGAACACCATATATTTT. It codes for CASSSLRGPNWNTIYF. V gene TRBV27 combines with J gene TRBJ1-3; the D gene is possibly TRBD1 (6 bases). The CDR3 extends over 16 amino acids. Trimming removed 4 bases at V and 7 bases at J, with 20 bases between. Germline V gene sequence: CDR1 MNHEY, CDR2 SMNVEV (reference sequence).

V usage is TRBV2 and J usage is TRBJ1-6; weak D call: TRBD1 (5 bases). V was trimmed by 7 bases and J by 13 bases, leaving 20 bases between them. Per the germline V gene, CDR1 is SNHLY and CDR2 is FYNNEI. The CDR3 covers 14 residues. The CDR3 sequence: CASTKGPLTAPLHF. The CDR3 nucleotides are TGTGCCAGCACAAAAGGCCCGCTGACAGCTCCCCTCCACTTT.

This chain joins TRBV5-1 and TRBJ1-1; D possibly corresponds to TRBD1 (5 bases). Trimming stripped 2 bases from V and 0 bases from J, with 17 bases between. This CDR3 has 17 residues. Germline CDR1 reads SGHRS; CDR2 reads YFSETQ. CDR3 sequence reads: CASSFGRGSLMNTEAFF. CDR3 in DNA: TGCGCCAGCAGCTTTGGTAGGGGCAGCCTTATGAACACTGAAGCTTTCTTT.

The V call is TRBV7-9, the J call TRBJ1-4; D remains unclear. V was trimmed by 2 bases and J by 3 bases, leaving 16 bases between them. Per the germline V gene, CDR1 is SEHNR and CDR2 is FQNEAQ (reference sequence). The CDR3 contains 17 residues. CDR3 sequence reads: CASSLSGGSASNEKLFF. CDR3 DNA: TGTGCCAGCAGCTTAAGTGGCGGGAGCGCGTCTAATGAAAAACTGTTTTTT.

The chain carries TRBV2 and TRBJ1-1; possible D gene TRBD1, 5 bases. Trimming cost V 1 base and J 1 base, with 7 bases left between them. This CDR3 comprises 14 residues. Germline loops: CDR1 SNHLY, CDR2 FYNNEI. The chain's CDR3 is CASSEDRTNTEAFF. For the CDR3, the DNA is TGTGCCAGCAGTGAAGACAGGACGAACACTGAAGCTTTCTTT.

The chain recombines TRBV24-1 with TRBJ2-5, with D possibly TRBD1 on 6 matching bases. Germline loops: CDR1 KGHDR, CDR2 SFDVKD. The CDR3 consists of 16 residues. V was pared by 5 bases and J by 3 bases, with 18 bases between. This CDR3 reads CATSARGRGPKETQYF. The DNA for the CDR3 is TGTGCCACCAGTGCGAGGGGGAGAGGGCCCAAAGAGACCCAGTACTTC.

This clone came up once. Other DNA sequences in the sample encode the same CDR3. The chain carries TRBV6-6 and TRBJ1-1; D not resolved. V was shortened by 5 bases and J by 1 base, with 8 bases between the two germline ends. The CDR3 is made up of 13 amino acids. Germline CDR1 reads MNHNY; CDR2 reads SVGAGI (reference sequence). The CDR3 bases are TGTGCCAGCAGTAGGAGGGCGAACACTGAAGCTTTCTTT. As protein: CASSRRANTEAFF.

The chain couples TRBV28 to TRBJ2-7, with D tentatively TRBD1 (5 bases). This CDR3 is 16 amino acids long. In germline, CDR1 is MDHEN, CDR2 SYDVKM. The V gene lost 6 bases and the J gene lost 3 bases, with 21 bases spanning the gap. The CDR3 spells CASSSSKTGHYYEQYF. In DNA form, the CDR3 reads TGTGCCAGCAGCTCCTCTAAGACCGGACACTACTACGAGCAGTACTTC.

This chain connects TRBV2 to TRBJ2-1; 10 nucleotides align to TRBD1. The trim removed 4 bases at V and 4 bases at J, leaving 4 bases unmatched. Germline V gene lookup returns CDR1 SNHLY and CDR2 FYNNEI. The CDR3 totals 15 residues. The CDR3 reads CASSVGTGAYNEQFF. The CDR3 region has the DNA TGTGCCAGCAGTGTAGGGACAGGGGCTTACAATGAGCAGTTCTTC. Full variable domain (rest looked up from reference TRBV2 and TRBJ2-1): EPEVTQTPSHQVTQMGQEVILRCVPISNHLYFYWYRQILGQKVEFLVSFYNNEISEKSEIFDDQFSVERPDGSNFTLKIRSTKLEDSAMYFCASSVGTGAYNEQFFGPGTRLTVL.

The chain recombines TRBV15 with TRBJ2-1; D perhaps matches TRBD2 (6 bases). Germline V gene sequence: CDR1 LNHNV, CDR2 YYDKDF (reference sequence). V lost 0 bases and J lost 10, with 22 bases in between. The CDR3 consists of 17 residues. The CDR3 sequence is CATSRDGSTSLGREQFF. DNA for the CDR3: TGTGCCACCAGCAGAGATGGGTCGACTAGTCTGGGGAGGGAGCAGTTCTTC.

This chain joins TRBV5-6 and TRBJ1-5, with a possible D match to TRBD1 (5 bases). The length of the CDR3 is 14 residues. The germline V and J ends were trimmed by 2 bases and 5 bases, with 11 bases remaining between them. Germline-derived CDR1 and CDR2 are SGHDT and YYEEEE. In DNA, the CDR3 is TGTGCCAGCAGCTTCGGGGGTCGTCATCAGCCCCAGCATTTT. It is translated as CASSFGGRHQPQHF.

The chain couples TRBV7-9 to TRBJ1-4, with 8 bases that match TRBD1. Looked up from germline, CDR1 is SEHNR and CDR2 is FQNEAQ (reference sequence). With 5 bases clipped from V and 7 bases from J, the junction kept 9 bases outside the gene matches. The CDR3 spans 15 residues. The CDR3 nucleotides are TGTGCCAGCAGCCCACAACAGGGGGGGGTTGAAAAACTGTTTTTT. Encoded protein: CASSPQQGGVEKLFF.

The chain employs TRBV19 and TRBJ2-1; TRBD2 agrees at 9 bases. CDR1 LNHDA and CDR2 SQIVND come from the germline V gene (reference sequence). V shed 6 bases and J 8 bases; nucleotides not matched to a gene: 5. The CDR3 is made up of 13 amino acids. CDR3: CASRGSGSDEQFF. CDR3 coding DNA: TGTGCCAGTAGGGGTAGCGGGAGCGATGAGCAGTTCTTC.

The genes are TRBV24-1 and TRBJ2-1; possible D gene TRBD2, 7 bases. Per the germline V gene, CDR1 is KGHDR and CDR2 is SFDVKD. V shed 4 bases and J shed 11 bases, with 17 bases lying between them. This CDR3 is 14 amino acids long. The CDR3 DNA is TGTGCCACCAGTGACCCCGGGGGGCTTGAGAAGCAGTTCTTC. It yields the protein CATSDPGGLEKQFF.

V and J are TRBV18 and TRBJ2-1; D might be TRBD2 (5 bases). This CDR3 has 14 amino acids. V was cut by 0 bases and J by 9 bases, with 12 bases left in between. The germline V gene has CDR1 KGHSH and CDR2 LQKENI. The CDR3 nucleotides read TGTGCCAGCTCACCACCGAAGACTACACCTGAGCAGTTCTTC. Translating it yields CASSPPKTTPEQFF.